What follows are 28 T cell receptor beta chains derived from one specimen sequenced in a study of spatial heterogeneity in lung cancer. A single record per CDR3 protein comes from TCRdb applying MiXCR to the 5' RACE reads. Of about 120,000 distinct CDR3 sequences in the sample, more than 9% were seen once. The time point denotes: blood at routine non-recurrence follow-up after resection. No cell sorting; template was whole RNA from tumor, lung tissue or PBMC. The source material was PBMCs, sampled at follow-up. These TCRs come from a male donor with early-stage non-small cell lung cancer.

This clonotype was recorded a few times. The chain uses TRBV6-1 and TRBJ1-5; 10 nucleotides line up with TRBD1. The CDR3 length is 15 residues. Germline CDR1 is MNHNS and CDR2 is SASEGT. After removal of 2 bases from V and 12 bases from J, the junction contained 10 bases not matched to a gene. CDR3 in DNA: TGTGCCAGCAGTGAAAGACAGGGGGCCGGCGCGGGCCAGCATTTT. This gives the protein CASSERQGAGAGQHF.

The chain employs TRBV24-1 and TRBJ2-1, with D maybe TRBD1 (6 bases). Germline values: CDR1 KGHDR, CDR2 SFDVKD. The CDR3 totals 14 residues. V gave up 7 bases and J gave up 2 bases, with 11 bases separating them. DNA for the CDR3: TGTGCCACCAGCGGACAGCCTGCCTACAATGAGCAGTTCTTC. Its protein product is CATSGQPAYNEQFF.

This chain uses TRBV2 with TRBJ2-7; D is perhaps TRBD1 or TRBD2 (6 bases each). There are 15 residues in the CDR3. V was pared by 1 base and J by 5 bases, with 15 bases between. Germline CDR1 SNHLY, CDR2 FYNNEI. As DNA, the CDR3 is TGTGCCAGCAGTGAAGACGGGGGCTTTACGGACGAGCAGTACTTC. As protein: CASSEDGGFTDEQYF.

This clonotype was seen many times. The genes are TRBV7-8 and TRBJ1-5, with a possible D match to TRBD1 (5 bases). Germline V lookup: CDR1 SGHVS, CDR2 FQNEAQ. V shed 2 bases and J shed 6 bases, with 8 bases lying between them. This CDR3 has 13 amino acids. The CDR3 DNA reads TGTGCCAGCAGCTTATGGGGGTCTCAGCCCCAGCATTTT. Translation: CASSLWGSQPQHF.

The gene calls are TRBV4-2 and TRBJ2-2, with 8 bases matching TRBD1. Germline CDR1 reads LGHNA; CDR2 reads YNFKEQ. CDR3 length: 17 amino acids. Trimming at V came to 1 base and at J to 1 base, leaving 5 bases not matched to a gene. DNA for the CDR3: TGTGCCAGCAGCCAAGGCGGACAGGGAATGAACACCGGGGAGCTGTTTTTT. Amino acid sequence: CASSQGGQGMNTGELFF.

This chain connects TRBV5-1 to TRBJ2-7, with D unclear. CDR1 and CDR2 (germline): SGHRS, YFSETQ. The CDR3 is 15 amino acids. The germline V and J ends were trimmed by 0 bases and 5 bases, with 15 bases remaining between them. In DNA, the CDR3 is TGCGCCAGCAGCTTGGGTGGCAGTCAAAATCACGAGCAGTACTTC. Translating gives CASSLGGSQNHEQYF.

This clonotype was recorded many times. This chain connects TRBV5-1 to TRBJ1-4; D unclear. Looked up from germline, CDR1 is SGHRS and CDR2 is YFSETQ. CDR3 length equals 15 residues. Trimming cost V 4 bases and J 7 bases, with 17 bases left between them. The CDR3 region is CASSTPGPPGEKLFF. CDR3 sequence (DNA): TGCGCCAGCAGCACGCCAGGTCCCCCTGGTGAAAAACTGTTTTTT.

Many counts were recorded for this clonotype. This rearrangement joins TRBV27 to TRBJ1-2; D perhaps matches TRBD1 (5 bases). This CDR3 region has 14 residues. The V end was cut by 3 bases, the J end by 1 base, with 9 bases between. Germline-derived CDR1 and CDR2 are MNHEY and SMNVEV (reference sequence). For the CDR3, the DNA is TGTGCCAGCAGTTTGGCTGGGGGTAACTATGGCTACACCTTC. Translated: CASSLAGGNYGYTF.

This clonotype was observed many times. The rearrangement links TRBV29-1 to TRBJ2-1; the D gene could be TRBD1 or TRBD2 (5 bases each). Germline V gene lookup returns CDR1 SQVTM and CDR2 ANQGSEA. The CDR3 is 10 amino acids. The ends were cut back, 7 bases at V and 12 bases at J, with 13 bases in the middle. CDR3 protein: CSGDRGAQFF. The CDR3 DNA reads TGCAGCGGGGACCGCGGCGCGCAGTTCTTC.

This clonotype was counted many times. The chain joins TRBV28 to TRBJ2-1; maybe TRBD1 (7 bases). Germline lookup yields CDR1 MDHEN and CDR2 SYDVKM. Trimming took off 6 bases at V and 10 bases at J, with 13 bases between the two ends. The CDR3 is 12 amino acids. This chain's CDR3 is CASRRTGGEQFF. CDR3 nucleotides: TGTGCCAGCAGACGGACAGGAGGGGAGCAGTTCTTC.

This clonotype was observed a handful of times. The chain has TRBV7-2 and TRBJ2-3, with 10 bases aligning to TRBD2. Trimming at V came to 7 bases and at J to 1 base, leaving 2 bases not matched to a gene. CDR1 is SGHTA and CDR2 is FQGNSA in the germline V gene. The CDR3 totals 14 residues. CDR3 in amino acids: CASNLAGGTDTQYF. The CDR3 DNA follows: TGTGCCAGCAACCTAGCGGGGGGCACAGATACGCAGTATTTT.

The rearrangement links TRBV7-2 to TRBJ1-6, with D unresolved. The ends were cut back, 2 bases at V and 9 bases at J, with 5 bases in the middle. In germline, CDR1 is SGHTA, CDR2 FQGNSA. CDR3 size: 12 residues. This CDR3 is CASSLQVSPLHF. For the CDR3, the DNA is TGTGCCAGCAGCTTACAGGTTTCACCCCTCCACTTT.

The chain links TRBV2 to TRBJ2-3; 9 bases line up with TRBD1. Germline assignment: CDR1 SNHLY and CDR2 FYNNEI. CDR3 length: 15 residues. Unmatched junction bases numbered 7, after V lost 6 bases and J lost 3 bases. The CDR3 loop reads CASRPGQGGTDTQYF. For the CDR3, the DNA is TGTGCCAGCAGGCCGGGACAGGGAGGAACAGATACGCAGTATTTT.

In this sample, this clonotype turned up many times. This chain uses TRBV10-3 with TRBJ2-1; D is uncertain. The CDR3 extends over 12 amino acids. In germline, CDR1 is ENHRY, CDR2 SYGVKD. Trimming stripped 0 bases from V and 7 bases from J, with 4 bases between. CDR3 in DNA: TGTGCCATCAGTGAGTCGGGGAATGAGCAGTTCTTC. It is translated as CAISESGNEQFF.

This clonotype was detected many times. The chain combines TRBV10-3 with TRBJ2-4; D is perhaps TRBD1 or TRBD2 (6 bases each). This CDR3 has 14 amino acids. V was cut by 0 bases and J by 8 bases, with 11 bases left in between. Per germline, CDR1 ENHRY and CDR2 SYGVKD. The DNA of the CDR3 is TGTGCCATCAGTGAGTCAAGGGGGGTGGACATTCAGTACTTC. As protein: CAISESRGVDIQYF.

This clonotype appeared many times. This chain connects TRBV7-2 to TRBJ2-5; D is unresolved. Germline CDR1 and CDR2: SGHTA and FQGNSA. The CDR3 has 13 residues. Trimming removed 4 bases from V and 6 bases from J, with 12 bases in between. The CDR3 loop reads CASSYIPTQTQYF. The DNA for the CDR3 is TGTGCCAGCAGCTACATTCCCACCCAGACCCAGTACTTC.

This clonotype has just a few counts. The J gene is TRBJ2-1, the V gene TRBV12-3 or TRBV12-4; TRBD1 is a possible D gene (5 bases). This CDR3 contains 13 residues. The V end was cut by 7 bases, the J end by 4 bases, with 11 bases between. Written as DNA, the CDR3 is TGTGCCAGCATTCGCGACAGTTACAATGAGCAGTTCTTC. It is translated as CASIRDSYNEQFF.

This clonotype was recorded many times. The chain uses TRBV11-2 and TRBJ2-7; D might be TRBD1 (5 bases). Looked up from germline, CDR1 is SGHAT and CDR2 is FQNNGV. V lost 3 bases to trimming and J lost 3 bases, with 9 bases between them. The CDR3 has 13 residues. In nucleotides, the CDR3 is TGTGCCAGCAGCTTCGACAGACTCTACGAGCAGTACTTC. It codes for CASSFDRLYEQYF. The variable domain in full, completed from reference TRBV11-2 and TRBJ2-7, reads EAGVAQSPRYKIIEKRQSVAFWCNPISGHATLYWYQQILGQGPKLLIQFQNNGVVDDSQLPKDRFSAERLKGVDSTLKIQPAKLEDSAVYLCASSFDRLYEQYFGPGTRLTVT.

V and J are TRBV6-2 or TRBV6-3 and TRBJ1-2; D is possibly TRBD1 (5 bases). Trimming stripped 0 bases from V and 3 bases from J, with 14 bases between. This CDR3 spans 16 amino acids. The germline gives CDR1 MNHEY, CDR2 SVGEGT. The CDR3 sequence: CASSYSGRAGDYGYTF. As DNA, the CDR3 is TGTGCCAGCAGTTACTCAGGCAGGGCCGGAGACTATGGCTACACCTTC.

This clonotype was picked up a small number of times. The V and J genes are TRBV5-1 and TRBJ1-5; D remains unclear. Germline V gene sequence: CDR1 SGHRS, CDR2 YFSETQ. The ends were cut back, 2 bases at V and 5 bases at J, with 8 bases in the middle. This CDR3 comprises 13 residues. DNA of the CDR3: TGCGCCAGCAGCTTCGTCGGGGATCAGCCCCAGCATTTT. Its translation: CASSFVGDQPQHF.

This chain uses TRBV4-1 with TRBJ2-7, with 7 positions matching TRBD1. Unmatched junction bases numbered 10, after V lost 5 bases and J lost 3 bases. Germline CDR1 is MGHRA and CDR2 is YSYEKL. The CDR3 extends over 15 amino acids. Written as DNA, the CDR3 is TGCGCCAGCAGCGGAAACAGGGGAACCTTCTACGAGCAGTACTTC. Translated: CASSGNRGTFYEQYF.

In its sample, this clonotype was seen a few times. This chain connects TRBV7-3 to TRBJ1-3, with 7 bases identical to TRBD1. The germline gives CDR1 SGHTA, CDR2 FQGTGA. CDR3 length: 13 amino acids. Germline trimming cut 5 bases from V and 4 bases from J; bases unmatched to any gene: 2. The CDR3 nucleotides are TGTGCCAGCAGCCTGGGACAGGGAAACACCATATATTTT. This sequence encodes CASSLGQGNTIYF. The full variable domain, its missing parts supplied by reference TRBV7-3 and TRBJ1-3, is GAGVSQTPSNKVTEKGKYVELRCDPISGHTALYWYRQSLGQGPEFLIYFQGTGAADDSGLPNDRFFAVRPEGSVSTLKIQRTERGDSAVYLCASSLGQGNTIYFGEGSWLTVV.

Comments on this clonotype: The junction differs from germline at one of its ends, possibly a read error. J is TRBJ2-7 and V is TRBV6-5, with D possibly being TRBD1 or TRBD2 (5 bases each). Germline assignment: CDR1 MNHEY and CDR2 SVGAGI. CDR3 length: 13 amino acids. The chain's CDR3 is CASSYPGRSLLHF. CDR3 DNA sequence: TGTGCCAGCAGTTACCCGGGGCGGAGCCTTCTGCACTTC.

This clonotype was seen ten or more times. The chain links TRBV6-5 to TRBJ1-1, with no clear D. Germline V gene lookup returns CDR1 MNHEY and CDR2 SVGAGI. Trimming removed 4 bases at V and 3 bases at J, with 6 bases between. CDR3 length equals 12 residues. This chain's CDR3 is CASSSIDTEAFF. CDR3 sequence (DNA): TGTGCCAGCAGTTCCATAGACACTGAAGCTTTCTTT.

Only a few counts were recorded for this clonotype. The chain couples TRBV21-1 to TRBJ1-5; TRBD1 is taken as the D call from the table, unchecked against the DNA. TRBV21-1 is shown as a pseudogene. This CDR3 region has 18 residues. DNA of the CDR3: TGTGCCAGCAGCAATTGCCCTCGACAGGCGAAATTATATCAGCCCCAGCATTTT. Its protein is CASSNCPRQAKLYQPQHF.

Only a few counts were recorded for this clonotype. The chain couples TRBV7-2 to TRBJ1-5; TRBD1 aligns across 10 bases. V lost 5 bases and J lost 4; bases outside the gene matches: 2. Germline V lookup: CDR1 SGHTA, CDR2 FQGNSA. This CDR3 spans 14 amino acids. Written as DNA, the CDR3 is TGTGCCAGCAGCCGGGACAGGGGAAATCAGCCCCAGCATTTT. This codes for CASSRDRGNQPQHF.

This clonotype was seen at least ten times. The rearrangement links TRBV3-1 to TRBJ1-5; 7 positions match TRBD1. V lost 5 bases to trimming and J lost 7 bases; unmatched junction nucleotides: 14. From germline, CDR1 is LGHDT and CDR2 YNNKEL (reference sequence). There are 16 residues in the CDR3. CDR3 sequence reads: CASSSAPTGAGQPQHF. The CDR3, as DNA: TGTGCCAGCAGCTCAGCCCCCACAGGGGCAGGACAGCCCCAGCATTTT.

This clonotype was counted between two and nine times. The chain carries TRBV20-1 and TRBJ2-7, with TRBD1 matching over 7 bases. Looked up from germline, CDR1 is DFQATT and CDR2 is SNEGSKA (reference sequence). J was trimmed by 3 bases and V by 0 bases; bases with no gene match: 5. There are 14 residues in the CDR3. CDR3 bases: TGCAGTGCTAGAGATGGGACAGCGTACTACGAGCAGTACTTC. It is translated as CSARDGTAYYEQYF.